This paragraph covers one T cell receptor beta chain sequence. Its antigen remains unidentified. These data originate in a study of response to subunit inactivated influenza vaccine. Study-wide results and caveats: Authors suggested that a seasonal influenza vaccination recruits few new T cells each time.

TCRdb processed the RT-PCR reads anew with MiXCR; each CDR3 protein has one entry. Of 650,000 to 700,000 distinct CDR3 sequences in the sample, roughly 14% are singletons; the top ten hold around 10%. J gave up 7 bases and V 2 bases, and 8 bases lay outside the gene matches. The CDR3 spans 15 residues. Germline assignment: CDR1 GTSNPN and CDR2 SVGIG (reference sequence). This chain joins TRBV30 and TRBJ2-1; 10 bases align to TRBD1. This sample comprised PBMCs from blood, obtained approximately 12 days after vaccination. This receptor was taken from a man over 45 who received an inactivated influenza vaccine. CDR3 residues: CAWSFRTGGFNEQFF. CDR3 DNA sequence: TGTGCCTGGAGTTTCCGGACAGGGGGTTTTAATGAGCAGTTCTTC. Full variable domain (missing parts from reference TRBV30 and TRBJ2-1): SQTIHQWPATLVQPVGSPLSLECTVEGTSNPNLYWYRQAAGRGLQLLFYSVGIGQISSEVPQNLSASRPQDRQFILSSKKLLLSDSGFYLCAWSFRTGGFNEQFFGPGTRLTVL.